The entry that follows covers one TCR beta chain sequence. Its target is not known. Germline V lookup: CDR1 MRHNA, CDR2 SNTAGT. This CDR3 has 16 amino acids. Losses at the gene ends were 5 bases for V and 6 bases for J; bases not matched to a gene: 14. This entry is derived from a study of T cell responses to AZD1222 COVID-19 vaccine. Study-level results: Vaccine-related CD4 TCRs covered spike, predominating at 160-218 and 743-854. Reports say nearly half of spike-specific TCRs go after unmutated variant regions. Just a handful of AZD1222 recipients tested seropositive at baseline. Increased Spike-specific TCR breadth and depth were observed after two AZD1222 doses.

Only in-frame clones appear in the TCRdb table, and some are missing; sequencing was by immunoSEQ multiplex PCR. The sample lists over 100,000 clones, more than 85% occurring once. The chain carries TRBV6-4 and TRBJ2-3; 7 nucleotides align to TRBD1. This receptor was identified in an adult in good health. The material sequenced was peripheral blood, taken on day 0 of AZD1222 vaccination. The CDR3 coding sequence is TGTGCCAGCAGTTTAACAGGGGATGCACCGAGGGATACGCAGTATTTT. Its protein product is CASSLTGDAPRDTQYF.